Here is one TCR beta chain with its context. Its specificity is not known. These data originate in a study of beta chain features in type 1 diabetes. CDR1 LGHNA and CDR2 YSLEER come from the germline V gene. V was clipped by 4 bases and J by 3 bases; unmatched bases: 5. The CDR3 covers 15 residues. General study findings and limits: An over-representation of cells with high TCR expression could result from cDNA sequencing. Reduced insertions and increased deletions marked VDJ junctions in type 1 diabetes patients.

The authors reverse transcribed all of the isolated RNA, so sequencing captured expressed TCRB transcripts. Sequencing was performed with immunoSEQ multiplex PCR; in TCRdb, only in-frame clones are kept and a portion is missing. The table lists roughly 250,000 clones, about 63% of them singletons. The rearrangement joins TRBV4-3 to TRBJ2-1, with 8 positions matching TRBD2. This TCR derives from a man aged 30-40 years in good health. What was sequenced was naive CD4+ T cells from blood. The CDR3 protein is CASSPGSGDYNEQFF. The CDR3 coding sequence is TGCGCCAGCAGCCCAGGTAGCGGGGACTACAATGAGCAGTTCTTC.